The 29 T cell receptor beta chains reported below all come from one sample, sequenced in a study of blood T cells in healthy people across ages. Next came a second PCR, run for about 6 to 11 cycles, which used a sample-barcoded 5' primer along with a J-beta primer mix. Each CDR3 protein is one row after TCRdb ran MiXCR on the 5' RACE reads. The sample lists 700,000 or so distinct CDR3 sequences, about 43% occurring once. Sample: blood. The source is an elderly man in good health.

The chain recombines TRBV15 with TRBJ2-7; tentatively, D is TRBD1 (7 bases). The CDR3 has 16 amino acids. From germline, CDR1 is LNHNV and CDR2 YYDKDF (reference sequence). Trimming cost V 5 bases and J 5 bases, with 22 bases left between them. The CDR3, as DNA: TGTGCCACCAGCGGAGGGGCGAACAGGGGAAATCACGAGCAGTACTTC. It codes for CATSGGANRGNHEQYF.

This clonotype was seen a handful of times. The CDR3 here is CASSQDLTRNDEQFF. The CDR3 DNA sequence: TGCGCCAGCAGCCAAGACCTGACTAGGAACGATGAGCAGTTCTTC. V and J are TRBV4-1 and TRBJ2-1, with D possibly being TRBD2 (6 bases). The germline V and J ends were trimmed by 0 bases and 8 bases, with 14 bases remaining between them. The CDR3 is 15 residues long. Germline V CDR1 and CDR2: MGHRA, YSYEKL.

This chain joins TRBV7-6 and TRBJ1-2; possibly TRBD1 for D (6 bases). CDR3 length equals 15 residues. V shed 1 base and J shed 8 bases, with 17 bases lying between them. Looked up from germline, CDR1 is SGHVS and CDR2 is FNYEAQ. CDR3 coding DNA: TGTGCCAGCAGCTTAGACGGGGGCGGTCGTATGGGCTACACCTTC. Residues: CASSLDGGGRMGYTF.

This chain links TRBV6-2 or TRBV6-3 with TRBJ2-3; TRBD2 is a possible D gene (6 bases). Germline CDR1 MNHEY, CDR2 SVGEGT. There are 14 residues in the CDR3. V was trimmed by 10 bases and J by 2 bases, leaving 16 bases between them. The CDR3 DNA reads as TGTGCCACTCTACGGGACTCCCACACAGATACGCAGTATTTT. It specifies CATLRDSHTDTQYF.

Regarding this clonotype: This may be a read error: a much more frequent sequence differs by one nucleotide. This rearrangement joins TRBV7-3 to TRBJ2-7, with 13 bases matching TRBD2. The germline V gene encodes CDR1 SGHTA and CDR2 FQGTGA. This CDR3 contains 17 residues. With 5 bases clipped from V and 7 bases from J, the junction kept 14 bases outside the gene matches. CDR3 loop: CASSPQTSGRYNNEQYF. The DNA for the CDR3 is TGTGCCAGCAGCCCCCAGACTAGCGGGAGGTACAACAATGAGCAGTACTTC.

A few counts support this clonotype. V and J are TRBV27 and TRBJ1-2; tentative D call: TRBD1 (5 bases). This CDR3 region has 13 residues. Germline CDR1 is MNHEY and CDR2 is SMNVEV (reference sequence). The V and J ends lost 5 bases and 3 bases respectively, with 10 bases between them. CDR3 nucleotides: TGTGCCAGCAGTGGGGGGAACGACTATGGCTACACCTTC. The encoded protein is CASSGGNDYGYTF.

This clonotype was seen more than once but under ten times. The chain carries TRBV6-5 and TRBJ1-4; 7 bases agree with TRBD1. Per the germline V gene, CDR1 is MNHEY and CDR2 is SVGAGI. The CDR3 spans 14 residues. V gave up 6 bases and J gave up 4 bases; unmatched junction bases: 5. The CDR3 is CASRMTGSNEKLFF. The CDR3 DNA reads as TGTGCCAGCAGGATGACAGGGAGTAATGAAAAACTGTTTTTT.

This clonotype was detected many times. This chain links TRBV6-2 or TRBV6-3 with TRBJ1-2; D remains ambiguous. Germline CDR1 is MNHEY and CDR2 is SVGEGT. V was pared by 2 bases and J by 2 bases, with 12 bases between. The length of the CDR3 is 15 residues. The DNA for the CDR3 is TGTGCCAGCAGTTACCCGGACTTACGGAACTATGGCTACACCTTC. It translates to CASSYPDLRNYGYTF.

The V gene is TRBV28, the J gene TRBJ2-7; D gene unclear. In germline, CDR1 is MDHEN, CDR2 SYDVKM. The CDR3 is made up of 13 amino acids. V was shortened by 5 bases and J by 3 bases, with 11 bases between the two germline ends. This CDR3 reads CASSVRRNYEQYF. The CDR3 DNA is TGTGCCAGCAGTGTAAGGCGGAACTACGAGCAGTACTTC.

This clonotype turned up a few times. As DNA, the CDR3 is TGTGCCAGCAGCCGGCCCCCTGGGGGCGAGACCCAGTACTTC. This sequence encodes CASSRPPGGETQYF. The genes are TRBV5-4 and TRBJ2-5, with a tentative D call TRBD1 (6 bases). The CDR3 spans 14 residues. CDR1 is SGHNT, CDR2 YYREEE, per germline (reference sequence). The V end was cut by 4 bases, the J end by 5 bases, with 15 bases between.

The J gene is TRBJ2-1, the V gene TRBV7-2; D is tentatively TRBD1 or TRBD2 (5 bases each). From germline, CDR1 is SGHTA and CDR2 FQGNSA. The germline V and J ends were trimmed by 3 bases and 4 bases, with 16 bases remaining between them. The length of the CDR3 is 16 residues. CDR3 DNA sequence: TGTGCCAGCAGCTTTTGGGGTGGGGACCCTTACAATGAGCAGTTCTTC. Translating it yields CASSFWGGDPYNEQFF.

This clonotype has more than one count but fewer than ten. The CDR3 reads CAWSKTSGTYEQYF. CDR3 nucleotides: TGTGCCTGGAGCAAGACTAGCGGTACCTACGAGCAGTACTTC. The chain couples TRBV30 to TRBJ2-5; 9 bases line up with TRBD2. TRBJ2-7 explains the end of the DNA better; the J call may be wrong. Germline loops: CDR1 GTSNPN, CDR2 SVGIG (reference sequence). The CDR3 length is 14 residues.

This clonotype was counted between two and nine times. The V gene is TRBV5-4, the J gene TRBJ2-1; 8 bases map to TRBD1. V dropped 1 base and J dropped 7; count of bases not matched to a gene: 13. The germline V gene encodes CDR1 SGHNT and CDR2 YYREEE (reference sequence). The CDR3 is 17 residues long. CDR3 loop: CASSLRGGQGQWNEQFF. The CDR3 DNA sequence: TGTGCCAGCAGCTTGCGGGGCGGACAGGGTCAATGGAATGAGCAGTTCTTC.

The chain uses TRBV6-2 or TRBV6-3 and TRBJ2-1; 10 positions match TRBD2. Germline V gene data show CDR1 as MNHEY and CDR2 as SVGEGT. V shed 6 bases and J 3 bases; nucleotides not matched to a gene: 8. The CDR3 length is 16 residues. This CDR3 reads CASRPIAGGFYNEQFF. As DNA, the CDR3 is TGTGCCAGCAGACCTATAGCGGGAGGTTTCTACAATGAGCAGTTCTTC.

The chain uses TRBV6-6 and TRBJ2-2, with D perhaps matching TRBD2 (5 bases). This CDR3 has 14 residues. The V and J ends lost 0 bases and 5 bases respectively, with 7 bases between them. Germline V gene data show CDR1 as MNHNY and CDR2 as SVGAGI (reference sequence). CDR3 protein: CASSYSRETGELFF. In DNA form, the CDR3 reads TGTGCCAGCAGTTACTCGAGGGAAACCGGGGAGCTGTTTTTT.

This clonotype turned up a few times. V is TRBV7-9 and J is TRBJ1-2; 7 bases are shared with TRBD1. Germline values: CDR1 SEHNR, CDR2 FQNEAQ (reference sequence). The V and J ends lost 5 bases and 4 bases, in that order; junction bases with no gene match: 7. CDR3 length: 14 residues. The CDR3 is CASSGDREGYGYTF. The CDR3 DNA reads TGTGCCAGCAGCGGCGACAGGGAGGGCTATGGCTACACCTTC.

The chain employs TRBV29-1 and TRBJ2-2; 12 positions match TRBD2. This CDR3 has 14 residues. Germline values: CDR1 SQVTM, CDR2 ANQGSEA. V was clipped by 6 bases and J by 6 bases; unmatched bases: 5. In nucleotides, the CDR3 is TGCAGCGTAGCGACTAGCGGGAGTGCCGGGGAGCTGTTTTTT. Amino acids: CSVATSGSAGELFF.

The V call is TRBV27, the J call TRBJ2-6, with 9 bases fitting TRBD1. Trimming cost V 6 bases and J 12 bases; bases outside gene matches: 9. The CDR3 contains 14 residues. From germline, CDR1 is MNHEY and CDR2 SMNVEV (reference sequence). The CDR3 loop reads CASSLGTGYGVLTF. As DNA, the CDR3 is TGTGCCAGCAGCTTAGGGACAGGGTACGGCGTCCTGACTTTC.

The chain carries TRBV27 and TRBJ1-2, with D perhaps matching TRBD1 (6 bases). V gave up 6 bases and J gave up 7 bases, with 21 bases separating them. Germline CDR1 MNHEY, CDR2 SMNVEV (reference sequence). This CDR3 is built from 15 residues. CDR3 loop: CASRPGAGILSGYTF. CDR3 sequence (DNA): TGTGCCAGCAGGCCAGGGGCAGGTATTCTATCTGGCTACACCTTC.

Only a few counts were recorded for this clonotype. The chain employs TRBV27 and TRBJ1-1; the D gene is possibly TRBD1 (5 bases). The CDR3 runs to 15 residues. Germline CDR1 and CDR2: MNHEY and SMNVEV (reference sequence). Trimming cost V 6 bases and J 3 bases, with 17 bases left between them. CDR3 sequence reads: CASRGLGAKDTEAFF. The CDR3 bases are TGTGCCAGCAGGGGACTAGGGGCAAAGGACACTGAAGCTTTCTTT.

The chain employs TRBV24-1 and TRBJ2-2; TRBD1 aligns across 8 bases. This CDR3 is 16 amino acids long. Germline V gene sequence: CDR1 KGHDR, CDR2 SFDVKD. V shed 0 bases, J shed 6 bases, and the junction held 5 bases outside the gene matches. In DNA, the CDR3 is TGTGCCACCAGTGATTTGGGACAGGGTGTGGCCGGGGAGCTGTTTTTT. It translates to CATSDLGQGVAGELFF.

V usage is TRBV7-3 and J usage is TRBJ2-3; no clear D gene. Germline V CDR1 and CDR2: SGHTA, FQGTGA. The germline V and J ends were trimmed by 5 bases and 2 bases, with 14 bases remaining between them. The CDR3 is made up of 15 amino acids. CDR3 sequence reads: CASSVQSGPTDTQYF. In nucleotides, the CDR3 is TGTGCCAGCAGCGTCCAATCGGGCCCCACAGATACGCAGTATTTT.

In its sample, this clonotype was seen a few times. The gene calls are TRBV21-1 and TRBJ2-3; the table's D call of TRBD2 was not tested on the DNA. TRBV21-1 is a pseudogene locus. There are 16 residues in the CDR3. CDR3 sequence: CASSILSGASTDTQYF. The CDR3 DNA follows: TGTGCCAGCAGCATCCTGAGCGGGGCTAGCACAGATACGCAGTATTTT.

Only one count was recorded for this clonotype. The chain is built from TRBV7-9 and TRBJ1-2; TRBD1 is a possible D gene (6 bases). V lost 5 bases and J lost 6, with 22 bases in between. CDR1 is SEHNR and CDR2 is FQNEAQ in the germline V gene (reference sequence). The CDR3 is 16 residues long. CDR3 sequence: CASSLRQAGDLHGYTF. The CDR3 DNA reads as TGTGCCAGCAGCCTTAGACAGGCTGGAGACCTTCATGGCTACACCTTC.

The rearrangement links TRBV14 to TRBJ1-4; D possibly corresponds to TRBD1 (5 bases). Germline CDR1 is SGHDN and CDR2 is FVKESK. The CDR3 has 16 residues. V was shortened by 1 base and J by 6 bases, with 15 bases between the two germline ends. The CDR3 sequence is CASSQGWGTEYEKLFF. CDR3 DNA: TGTGCCAGCAGCCAAGGATGGGGGACGGAATATGAAAAACTGTTTTTT. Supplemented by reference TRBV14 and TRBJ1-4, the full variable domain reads EAGVTQFPSHSVIEKGQTVTLRCDPISGHDNLYWYRRVMGKEIKFLLHFVKESKQDESGMPNNRFLAERTGGTYSTLKVQPAELEDSGVYFCASSQGWGTEYEKLFFGSGTQLSVL.

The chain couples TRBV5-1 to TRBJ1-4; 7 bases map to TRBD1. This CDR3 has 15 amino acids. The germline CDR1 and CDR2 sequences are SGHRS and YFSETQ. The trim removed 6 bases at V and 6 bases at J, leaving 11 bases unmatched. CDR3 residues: CASNSTGARDEKLFF. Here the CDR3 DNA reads TGCGCCAGCAACTCAACAGGGGCCCGGGATGAAAAACTGTTTTTT.

The CDR3 sequence: CASSVQREGGTQYF. The CDR3 nucleotides are TGCGCCAGCAGCGTGCAGCGGGAGGGAGGGACCCAGTACTTC. The rearrangement uses TRBV5-1 and TRBJ2-4; 10 nucleotides align to TRBD2. The J call may not be correct, given that the DNA end is closer to TRBJ2-5. CDR1 and CDR2 (germline): SGHRS, YFSETQ. This CDR3 contains 14 residues.

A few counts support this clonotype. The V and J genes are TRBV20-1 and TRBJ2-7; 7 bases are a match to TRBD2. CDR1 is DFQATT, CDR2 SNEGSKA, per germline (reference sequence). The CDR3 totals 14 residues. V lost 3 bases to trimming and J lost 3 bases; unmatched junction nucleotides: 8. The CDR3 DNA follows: TGCAGTGCTAGTGATCCGACTAGCCACTACGAGCAGTACTTC. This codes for CSASDPTSHYEQYF.

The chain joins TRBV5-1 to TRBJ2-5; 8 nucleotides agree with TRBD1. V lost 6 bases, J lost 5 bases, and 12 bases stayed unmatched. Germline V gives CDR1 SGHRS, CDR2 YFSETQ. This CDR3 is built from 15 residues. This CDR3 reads CASTPGRGRMETQYF. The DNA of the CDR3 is TGCGCCAGCACCCCAGGCAGGGGGCGTATGGAGACCCAGTACTTC.